The 7 T cell receptor beta chains listed next were all sequenced from one sample in a study of T cells in localized non-small cell lung cancer. Sequencing used immunoSEQ multiplex PCR; TCRdb keeps in-frame clones, though not all of them. This sample has just over 3,000 clones, with approximately 23% found just once. The specimen comprised lung tumor tissue, sampled before any cancer treatment. The receptors were sampled from a woman aged 40 to 75 with stage I lung adenocarcinoma.

This clone qualifies as medium-sized. The J gene is TRBJ2-4, the V gene TRBV11-3; D perhaps matches TRBD2 (5 bases). V gave up 2 bases and J gave up 3 bases, with 8 bases separating them. Germline lookup yields CDR1 SGHNT and CDR2 YENEEA. This CDR3 comprises 14 residues. CDR3 in DNA: TGTGCCAGCAGCTTAACAGCGGTCAAAAACATTCAGTACTTC. Its translation: CASSLTAVKNIQYF.

This clone was observed a handful of times. This chain uses TRBV6-1 with TRBJ2-3; 16 nucleotides agree with TRBD2. CDR3 size: 17 residues. Germline V CDR1 and CDR2: MNHNS, SASEGT. V lost 0 bases, J lost 7 bases, and 4 bases stayed unmatched. In DNA, the CDR3 is TGTGCCAGCAGTGAAGCTGGGACTAGCGGGGGGGTAAATACGCAGTATTTT. It translates to CASSEAGTSGGVNTQYF.

This clone was seen only a few times. The genes are TRBV6-8 and TRBJ2-1; 9 nucleotides align to TRBD2. V was pared by 7 bases and J by 1 base, with 20 bases of the junction left unmatched. Germline CDR1 is MNHGY and CDR2 is SAAAGT. This CDR3 comprises 20 residues. The CDR3 coding sequence is TGTGCCAGCATCCTACAGCGGGGGCTAGCGGGGCGCGGTTCCTACAATGAGCAGTTCTTC. Residues: CASILQRGLAGRGSYNEQFF.

This chain joins TRBV19 and TRBJ1-5; a possible D gene is TRBD1 (5 bases). The germline V gene has CDR1 LNHDA and CDR2 SQIVND (reference sequence). The V and J ends lost 3 bases and 2 bases respectively, with 8 bases between them. The CDR3 totals 14 residues. The CDR3, as DNA: TGTGCCAGTAGTATTTTGGGGGGCAATCAGCCCCAGCATTTT. The encoded protein is CASSILGGNQPQHF.

This clone turned up a few times. The chain recombines TRBV6-8 with TRBJ2-1; TRBD2 is a possible D gene (5 bases). The CDR3 totals 17 residues. V was shortened by 5 bases and J by 4 bases, with 21 bases between the two germline ends. Looked up from germline, CDR1 is MNHGY and CDR2 is SAAAGT. The CDR3 DNA sequence: TGTGCCAGCAGTCCGCTCGGACTCACCACGGAATACAATGAGCAGTTCTTC. Translation gives CASSPLGLTTEYNEQFF.

The chain couples TRBV6-8 to TRBJ2-1; 7 positions match TRBD2. Germline loops: CDR1 MNHGY, CDR2 SAAAGT. V gave up 8 bases and J gave up 7 bases; unmatched junction bases: 11. This CDR3 comprises 14 residues. The CDR3 DNA sequence: TGTGCCAGCTTACTGACGGGGGGAGGGAATGAGCAGTTCTTC. Its translation is CASLLTGGGNEQFF.

This chain connects TRBV30 to TRBJ1-2; perhaps TRBD1 as D (6 bases). The CDR3 length is 13 residues. Trimming pared 3 bases from V and 8 bases from J, leaving 16 bases between. Germline CDR1 GTSNPN, CDR2 SVGIG (reference sequence). The CDR3 is CAWSPDRSEGYTF. CDR3 DNA: TGTGCCTGGAGCCCGGACAGATCGGAGGGCTACACCTTC. The whole variable domain, remainder taken from reference TRBV30 and TRBJ1-2, is SQTIHQWPATLVQPVGSPLSLECTVEGTSNPNLYWYRQAAGRGLQLLFYSVGIGQISSEVPQNLSASRPQDRQFILSSKKLLLSDSGFYLCAWSPDRSEGYTFGSGTRLTVV.